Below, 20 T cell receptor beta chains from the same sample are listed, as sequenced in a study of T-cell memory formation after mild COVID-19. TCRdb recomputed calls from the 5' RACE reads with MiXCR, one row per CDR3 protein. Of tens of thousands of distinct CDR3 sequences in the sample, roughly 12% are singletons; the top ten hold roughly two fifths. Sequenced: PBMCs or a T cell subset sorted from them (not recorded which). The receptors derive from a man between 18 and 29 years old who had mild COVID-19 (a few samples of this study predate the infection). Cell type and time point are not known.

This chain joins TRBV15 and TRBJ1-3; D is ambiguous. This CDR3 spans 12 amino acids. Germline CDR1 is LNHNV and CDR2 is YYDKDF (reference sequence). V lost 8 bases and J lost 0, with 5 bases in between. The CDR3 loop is CATRDSGNTIYF. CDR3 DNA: TGTGCCACCCGGGACTCTGGAAACACCATATATTTT.

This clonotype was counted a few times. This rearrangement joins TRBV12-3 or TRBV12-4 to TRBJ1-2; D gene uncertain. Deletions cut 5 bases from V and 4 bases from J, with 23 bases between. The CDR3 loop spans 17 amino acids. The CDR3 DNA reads TGTGCCAGCAGTGGATATATTGGCTCTCTCCGGGGCTATGGCTACACCTTC. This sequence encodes CASSGYIGSLRGYGYTF.

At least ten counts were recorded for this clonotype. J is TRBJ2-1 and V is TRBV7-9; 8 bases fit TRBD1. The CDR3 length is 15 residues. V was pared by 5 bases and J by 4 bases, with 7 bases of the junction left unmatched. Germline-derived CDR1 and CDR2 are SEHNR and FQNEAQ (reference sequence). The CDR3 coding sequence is TGTGCCAGCAGCCCTCCGGGACAGGCTTACAATGAGCAGTTCTTC. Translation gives CASSPPGQAYNEQFF. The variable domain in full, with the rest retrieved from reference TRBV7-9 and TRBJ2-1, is DTGVSQNPRHKITKRGQNVTFRCDPISEHNRLYWYRQTLGQGPEFLTYFQNEAQLEKSRLLSDRFSAERPKGSFSTLEIQRTEQGDSAMYLCASSPPGQAYNEQFFGPGTRLTVL.

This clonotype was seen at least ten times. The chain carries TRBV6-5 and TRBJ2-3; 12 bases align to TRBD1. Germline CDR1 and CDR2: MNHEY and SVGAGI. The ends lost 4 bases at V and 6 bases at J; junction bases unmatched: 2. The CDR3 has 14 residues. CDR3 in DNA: TGTGCCAGCAGTTGGGACAGGGGGCTGGATACGCAGTATTTT. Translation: CASSWDRGLDTQYF.

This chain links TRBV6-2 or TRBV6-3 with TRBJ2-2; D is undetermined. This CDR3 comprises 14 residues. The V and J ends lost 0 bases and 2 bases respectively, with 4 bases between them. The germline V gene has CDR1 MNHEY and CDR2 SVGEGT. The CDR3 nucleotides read TGTGCCAGCAGTTACTCGCTCAACACCGGGGAGCTGTTTTTT. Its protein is CASSYSLNTGELFF.

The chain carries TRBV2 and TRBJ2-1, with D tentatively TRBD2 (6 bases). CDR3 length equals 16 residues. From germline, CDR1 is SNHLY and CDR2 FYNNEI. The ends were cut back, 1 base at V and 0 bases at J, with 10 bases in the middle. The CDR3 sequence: CASSEVVGGSYNEQFF. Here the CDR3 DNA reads TGTGCCAGCAGTGAAGTCGTGGGGGGCTCCTACAATGAGCAGTTCTTC.

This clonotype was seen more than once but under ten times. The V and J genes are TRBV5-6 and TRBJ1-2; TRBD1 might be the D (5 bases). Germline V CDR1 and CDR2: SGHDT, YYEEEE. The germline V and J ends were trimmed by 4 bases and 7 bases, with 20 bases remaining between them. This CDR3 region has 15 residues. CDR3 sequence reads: CASSPSASGAGGYTF. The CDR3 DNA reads TGTGCCAGCAGCCCAAGCGCGTCCGGGGCGGGTGGCTACACCTTC.

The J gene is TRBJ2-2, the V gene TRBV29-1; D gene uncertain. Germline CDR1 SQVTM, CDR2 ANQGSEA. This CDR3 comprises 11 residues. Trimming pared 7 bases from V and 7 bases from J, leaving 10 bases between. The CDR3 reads CSGGTGGELFF. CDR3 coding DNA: TGCAGCGGAGGTACCGGCGGGGAGCTGTTTTTT.

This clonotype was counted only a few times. CDR3 nucleotides: TGTGCCAGCAGCTTCGGGATACACTACGAGCAGTACGTC. Its translation: CASSFGIHYEQYV. This chain links TRBV5-6 with TRBJ2-7; the D gene is possibly TRBD2 (5 bases). Germline lookup yields CDR1 SGHDT and CDR2 YYEEEE. Deletions cut 2 bases from V and 3 bases from J, with 9 bases between. The CDR3 covers 13 residues.

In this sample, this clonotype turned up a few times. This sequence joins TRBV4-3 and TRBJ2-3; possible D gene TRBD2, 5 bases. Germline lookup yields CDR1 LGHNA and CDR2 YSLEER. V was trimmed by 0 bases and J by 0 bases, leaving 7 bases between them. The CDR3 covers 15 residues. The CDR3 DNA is TGCGCCAGCAGCCAAGATAGGACTAGCACAGATACGCAGTATTTT. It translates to CASSQDRTSTDTQYF.

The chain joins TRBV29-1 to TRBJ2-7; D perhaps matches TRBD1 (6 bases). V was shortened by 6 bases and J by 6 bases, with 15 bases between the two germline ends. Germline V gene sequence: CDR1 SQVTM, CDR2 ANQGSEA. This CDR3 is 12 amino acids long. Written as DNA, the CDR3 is TGCAGCGTAGTCGGGACACCGGGCGAGCAGTACTTC. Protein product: CSVVGTPGEQYF.

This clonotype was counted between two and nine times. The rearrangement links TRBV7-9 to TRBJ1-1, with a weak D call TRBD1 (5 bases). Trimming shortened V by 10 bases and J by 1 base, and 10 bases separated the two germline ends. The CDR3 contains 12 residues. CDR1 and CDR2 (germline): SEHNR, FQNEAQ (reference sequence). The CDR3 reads CATGRGNTEAFF. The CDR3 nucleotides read TGTGCCACAGGGCGGGGGAACACTGAAGCTTTCTTT. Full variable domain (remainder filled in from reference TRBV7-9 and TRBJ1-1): DTGVSQNPRHKITKRGQNVTFRCDPISEHNRLYWYRQTLGQGPEFLTYFQNEAQLEKSRLLSDRFSAERPKGSFSTLEIQRTEQGDSAMYLCATGRGNTEAFFGQGTRLTVV.

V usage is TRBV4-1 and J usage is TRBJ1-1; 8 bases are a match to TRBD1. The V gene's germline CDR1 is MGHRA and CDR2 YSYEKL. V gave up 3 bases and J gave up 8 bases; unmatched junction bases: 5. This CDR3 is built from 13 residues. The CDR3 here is CASSQSWTGEAFF. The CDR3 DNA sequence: TGCGCCAGCAGCCAGAGCTGGACAGGGGAAGCTTTCTTT.

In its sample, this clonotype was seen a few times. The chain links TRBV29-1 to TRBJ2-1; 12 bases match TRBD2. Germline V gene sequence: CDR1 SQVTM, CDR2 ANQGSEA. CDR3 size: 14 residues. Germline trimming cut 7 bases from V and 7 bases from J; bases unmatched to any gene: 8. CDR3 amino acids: CSADRLAGENEQFF. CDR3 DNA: TGCAGCGCCGACAGACTAGCGGGGGAGAATGAGCAGTTCTTC.

The CDR3 reads CASRPDGSSYNEQFF. The CDR3 nucleotides read TGTGCCAGCAGACCGGACGGGAGCTCCTACAATGAGCAGTTCTTC. The rearrangement links TRBV12-3 or TRBV12-4 to TRBJ2-1; maybe TRBD2 (6 bases). Trimming stripped 6 bases from V and 0 bases from J, with 12 bases between. The CDR3 is 15 residues long.

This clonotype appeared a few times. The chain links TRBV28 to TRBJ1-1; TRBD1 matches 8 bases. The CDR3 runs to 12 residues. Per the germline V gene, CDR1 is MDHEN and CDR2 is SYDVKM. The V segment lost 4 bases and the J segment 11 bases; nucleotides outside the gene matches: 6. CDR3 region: CASSSLDRVAFF. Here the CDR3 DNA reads TGTGCCAGCAGTTCCTTGGACAGGGTGGCTTTCTTT.

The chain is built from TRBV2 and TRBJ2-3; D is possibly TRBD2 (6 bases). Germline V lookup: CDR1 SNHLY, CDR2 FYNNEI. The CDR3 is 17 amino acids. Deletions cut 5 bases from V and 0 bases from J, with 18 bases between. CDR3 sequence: CASSSFRDSTSTDTQYF. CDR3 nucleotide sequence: TGTGCCAGCAGTTCATTCCGGGACTCGACAAGCACAGATACGCAGTATTTT.

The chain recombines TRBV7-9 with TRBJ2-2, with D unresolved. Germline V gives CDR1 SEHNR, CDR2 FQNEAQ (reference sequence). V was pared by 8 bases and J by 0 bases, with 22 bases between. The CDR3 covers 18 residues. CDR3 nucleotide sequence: TGTGCCAGCGTCCAGGTCGTCACTCCCAGTCCGAACACCGGGGAGCTGTTTTTT. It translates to CASVQVVTPSPNTGELFF.

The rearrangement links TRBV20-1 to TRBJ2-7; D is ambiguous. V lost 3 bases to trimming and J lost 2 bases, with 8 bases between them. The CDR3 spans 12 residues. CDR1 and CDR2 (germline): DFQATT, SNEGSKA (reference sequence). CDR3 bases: TGCAGTGCTAGGGACGGAGCCTACGAGCAGTACTTC. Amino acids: CSARDGAYEQYF.

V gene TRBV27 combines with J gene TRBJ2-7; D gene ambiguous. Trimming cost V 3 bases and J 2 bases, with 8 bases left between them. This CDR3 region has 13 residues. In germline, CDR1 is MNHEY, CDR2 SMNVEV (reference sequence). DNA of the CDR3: TGTGCCAGCAGTTTGGGTACTACCTACGAGCAGTACTTC. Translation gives CASSLGTTYEQYF.